These 8 T cell receptor beta chains originate from one sample sequenced in a study of response to subunit inactivated influenza vaccine. TCRdb re-called the RT-PCR reads with MiXCR, one entry per CDR3 protein. The sample gives 800,000 to 1,000,000 distinct CDR3 sequences, 21% of which show up once; roughly 10% is in the top ten. Sequences were derived from PBMCs from blood, sampled less than 6 days after vaccination. The receptors were gathered from a man in his fifties who received an inactivated influenza vaccine.

The chain employs TRBV5-1 and TRBJ2-7; the D gene is possibly TRBD2 (6 bases). Germline V lookup: CDR1 SGHRS, CDR2 YFSETQ. The V gene lost 0 bases and the J gene lost 4 bases, with 11 bases spanning the gap. The CDR3 spans 14 residues. CDR3 protein: CASSLGGEEYEQYF. CDR3 coding DNA: TGCGCCAGCAGCTTGGGGGGGGAAGAGTACGAGCAGTACTTC.

The chain uses TRBV27 and TRBJ2-7; the match to TRBD1 covers 12 bases. V gave up 6 bases and J gave up 3 bases; unmatched junction bases: 12. The length of the CDR3 is 17 residues. The germline V gene encodes CDR1 MNHEY and CDR2 SMNVEV (reference sequence). The CDR3 loop reads CASRSWDRGLLGYEQYF. The CDR3 DNA is TGTGCCAGCAGGAGTTGGGACAGGGGGCTCCTTGGCTACGAGCAGTACTTC.

This clonotype turned up a few times. V usage is TRBV7-3 and J usage is TRBJ2-7; possible D gene TRBD2, 6 bases. The CDR3 covers 15 residues. Between the trimmed V and J ends, which lost 5 bases and 0 bases, there was a span of 14 bases. Germline values: CDR1 SGHTA, CDR2 FQGTGA. As DNA, the CDR3 is TGTGCCAGCAGCCTAAACGGGGGAAGCTCCTACGAGCAGTACTTC. Translating it yields CASSLNGGSSYEQYF.

V and J are TRBV5-1 and TRBJ2-3, with 10 bases matching TRBD1. J was trimmed by 0 bases and V by 4 bases; bases with no gene match: 8. The length of the CDR3 is 17 residues. Germline V gene lookup returns CDR1 SGHRS and CDR2 YFSETQ. CDR3 sequence: CASSPGQGDVSTDTQYF. CDR3 in DNA: TGCGCCAGCAGCCCCGGACAGGGGGATGTTAGCACAGATACGCAGTATTTT.

This clonotype has only a few counts. The gene calls are TRBV6-4 and TRBJ1-1; TRBD1 matches at 9 bases. There are 16 residues in the CDR3. V lost 6 bases to trimming and J lost 1 base; unmatched junction nucleotides: 9. Germline CDR1 reads MRHNA; CDR2 reads SNTAGT. The DNA for the CDR3 is TGTGCCAGCAGCGCTATGCCGGGACAGGGGAACACTGAAGCTTTCTTT. Amino acid sequence: CASSAMPGQGNTEAFF.

This clonotype has ten or more counts. The rearrangement links TRBV20-1 to TRBJ2-1, with 10 bases fitting TRBD2. J gave up 0 bases and V 0 bases, and 2 bases lay outside the gene matches. Germline CDR1 and CDR2: DFQATT and SNEGSKA (reference sequence). This CDR3 has 16 residues. CDR3 sequence reads: CSARDGLAASYNEQFF. The CDR3 DNA reads TGCAGTGCTAGAGACGGACTAGCGGCCTCCTACAATGAGCAGTTCTTC.

The chain links TRBV5-1 to TRBJ1-2; 7 bases map to TRBD1. Trimming took 4 bases from V and 7 from J; bases not matched to a gene: 13. The CDR3 totals 15 residues. CDR1 is SGHRS and CDR2 is YFSETQ in the germline V gene. Here the CDR3 DNA reads TGCGCCAGCAGCACCACGACAGGGCTCCTTCTTGGCTACACCTTC. Its translation is CASSTTTGLLLGYTF.

V and J are TRBV25-1 and TRBJ2-1; TRBD2 aligns across 10 bases. The CDR3 consists of 18 residues. Germline V gene data show CDR1 as MGHDK and CDR2 as SYGVNS. Germline trimming cut 2 bases from V and 6 bases from J; bases unmatched to any gene: 13. The CDR3 nucleotides are TGTGCCAGCAGTGAAATCCCAAGCGGGAGGGCCGTTCTCAATGAGCAGTTCTTC. As protein: CASSEIPSGRAVLNEQFF.